Presented here are 30 T cell receptor beta chains from one specimen sequenced in a study of T cells after yellow fever vaccination. TCRdb processed the 5' RACE reads anew with MiXCR; each CDR3 protein has one entry. The table lists approximately 32,000 distinct CDR3 sequences, approximately 4.4% of them singletons, with under 55% in the top ten. This sample comprised CD8+ T cells sorted from PBMCs, obtained 5 days after the yellow fever booster vaccination. The receptors here all came from a man aged 30 to 45 who received the YFV17D yellow fever vaccine.

This clonotype was seen repeatedly, ten times or more. The rearrangement links TRBV11-2 to TRBJ2-1; TRBD2 agrees at 12 bases. CDR1 SGHAT and CDR2 FQNNGV come from the germline V gene. This CDR3 spans 15 amino acids. V trimming: 5 bases; J trimming: 8 bases; junction bases outside the gene matches: 7. CDR3 DNA sequence: TGTGCCAGCAGCGCCGCTAGCGGGGGGGGGGATGAGCAGTTCTTC. It specifies CASSAASGGGDEQFF.

This clonotype is medium-sized (0.01 to 0.1%). J is TRBJ2-2 and V is TRBV30, with TRBD2 identical over 8 bases. V lost 3 bases to trimming and J lost 3 bases; unmatched junction nucleotides: 6. The CDR3 contains 15 residues. Germline V gene sequence: CDR1 GTSNPN, CDR2 SVGIG (reference sequence). The CDR3 sequence: CAWRAGTSDTGELFF. DNA for the CDR3: TGTGCCTGGAGAGCCGGGACTAGTGACACCGGGGAGCTGTTTTTT.

This clonotype was seen repeatedly, ten times or more. The V and J genes are TRBV7-9 and TRBJ2-7, with 11 bases matching TRBD1. Germline CDR1 reads SEHNR; CDR2 reads FQNEAQ (reference sequence). V lost 4 bases, J lost 7 bases, and 9 bases stayed unmatched. The CDR3 contains 15 residues. The CDR3 is CASSSDRGPSWEQYF. In nucleotides, the CDR3 is TGTGCCAGCAGCTCGGACAGGGGGCCTTCATGGGAGCAGTACTTC. Supplemented by reference TRBV7-9 and TRBJ2-7, the full variable domain reads DTGVSQNPRHKITKRGQNVTFRCDPISEHNRLYWYRQTLGQGPEFLTYFQNEAQLEKSRLLSDRFSAERPKGSFSTLEIQRTEQGDSAMYLCASSSDRGPSWEQYFGPGTRLTVT.

This clonotype was seen repeatedly, ten times or more. V usage is TRBV2 and J usage is TRBJ2-6; D is possibly TRBD1 (5 bases). CDR1 is SNHLY and CDR2 is FYNNEI in the germline V gene. The CDR3 is made up of 16 amino acids. Trimming took off 6 bases at V and 0 bases at J, with 12 bases between the two ends. The CDR3 sequence is CASSQIGASGANVLTF. The CDR3 DNA is TGTGCCAGCAGCCAAATTGGGGCCTCTGGGGCCAACGTCCTGACTTTC.

This clonotype was recorded at least ten times. The chain carries TRBV28 and TRBJ2-7; 8 bases align to TRBD2. The CDR3 is 13 residues long. V was pared by 8 bases and J by 1 base, with 4 bases of the junction left unmatched. Germline-derived CDR1 and CDR2 are MDHEN and SYDVKM. CDR3 sequence (DNA): TGTGCCAGCCGGGGGGGCGAATCCTACGAGCAGTACTTC. Translated: CASRGGESYEQYF.

This clonotype was counted at least ten times. The chain uses TRBV27 and TRBJ2-1, with 11 bases fitting TRBD2. This CDR3 comprises 15 residues. J was trimmed by 6 bases and V by 6 bases; bases with no gene match: 7. Per the germline V gene, CDR1 is MNHEY and CDR2 is SMNVEV (reference sequence). CDR3 nucleotide sequence: TGTGCCAGCAGCCCTGGGACTAGCGGAAGCAATGAGCAGTTCTTC. It specifies CASSPGTSGSNEQFF.

This clonotype was recorded at least ten times. The chain is built from TRBV7-2 and TRBJ2-7, with D unclear. Trimming pared 2 bases from V and 0 bases from J, leaving 11 bases between. CDR3 size: 15 residues. Germline values: CDR1 SGHTA, CDR2 FQGNSA. CDR3 in amino acids: CASSLKGRSSYEQYF. The CDR3 coding sequence is TGTGCCAGCAGCTTAAAGGGTCGGAGCTCCTACGAGCAGTACTTC.

This clonotype was seen ten or more times. The rearrangement joins TRBV12-3 or TRBV12-4 to TRBJ2-2; D remains unclear. This CDR3 contains 13 residues. Trimming pared 8 bases from V and 4 bases from J, leaving 11 bases between. The CDR3 coding sequence is TGTGCCAGCGGCCGGTTGAGCACCGGGGAGCTGTTTTTT. Its protein product is CASGRLSTGELFF.

By share of the sample, this clonotype is medium-sized (0.01 to 0.1%). The rearrangement uses TRBV10-1 and TRBJ2-2; the D gene is possibly TRBD1 (5 bases). This CDR3 has 14 amino acids. With 3 bases removed from V and 7 bases from J, the gap between germline ends came to 12 bases. The germline CDR1 and CDR2 sequences are WNHNN and SYGVQD (reference sequence). CDR3 sequence reads: CASSDVGRGGELFF. The CDR3 nucleotides are TGCGCCAGCAGTGATGTGGGGCGCGGCGGGGAGCTGTTTTTT.

The sample holds many counts of this clonotype. The rearrangement links TRBV9 to TRBJ2-7; D is ambiguous. Trimming took off 0 bases at V and 2 bases at J, with 12 bases between the two ends. This CDR3 comprises 15 residues. The V gene's germline CDR1 is SGDLS and CDR2 YYNGEE. CDR3 amino acids: CASSVGVSETYEQYF. CDR3 sequence (DNA): TGTGCCAGCAGCGTAGGCGTAAGCGAGACCTACGAGCAGTACTTC.

Concerning this clonotype: With a much larger clone just one base away, this may be a read error. The chain combines TRBV5-1 with TRBJ2-1, with TRBD2 identical over 13 bases. The V gene's germline CDR1 is SGHRS and CDR2 YFSETQ. The CDR3 sequence is 17 residues long. CDR3 protein: CAISLGGLAGDYNEQFF. The CDR3 bases are TGCGCCATCAGCTTGGGAGGACTAGCGGGAGACTACAATGAGCAGTTCTTC.

There are a few counts of this clonotype. The chain recombines TRBV5-4 with TRBJ2-7; 9 bases line up with TRBD2. Germline assignment: CDR1 SGHNT and CDR2 YYREEE (reference sequence). CDR3 length equals 15 residues. After removal of 1 base from V and 4 bases from J, the junction contained 6 bases not matched to a gene. The CDR3 region has the DNA TGTGCCAGCAGCTTGAATAGCGGGAGCGGATACGAGCAGTACTTC. Protein product: CASSLNSGSGYEQYF.

This clonotype was counted ten times or more. One end of the junction does not line up with germline, which may come from a read error. This chain links TRBV15 with TRBJ2-7; 10 nucleotides agree with TRBD2. The CDR3 is 17 residues long. Germline-derived CDR1 and CDR2 are LNHNV and YYDKDF (reference sequence). The DNA for the CDR3 is TGTGCCACAAGCACTGGACATAGCGGGAGGTCGTCCTACGAGCAGTACTTC. It yields the protein CATSTGHSGRSSYEQYF.

This clonotype was picked up many times. V gene TRBV29-1 combines with J gene TRBJ2-2; 7 bases line up with TRBD2. The trim removed 5 bases at V and 0 bases at J, leaving 6 bases unmatched. The CDR3 is made up of 15 amino acids. CDR1 is SQVTM, CDR2 ANQGSEA, per germline. The CDR3 nucleotides read TGCAGCGTTTCTCTAGCGGACGCGAACACCGGGGAGCTGTTTTTT. It is translated as CSVSLADANTGELFF.

This clonotype was seen many times. The rearrangement links TRBV27 to TRBJ2-7; 9 bases are shared with TRBD2. This CDR3 is built from 16 residues. Germline lookup yields CDR1 MNHEY and CDR2 SMNVEV (reference sequence). The V gene end was trimmed by 8 bases and the J gene end by 0 bases; junction bases not matched to a gene: 11. The CDR3 DNA reads TGTGCCAGCTCAGCGCTCGGCGGGAGGGACTCCTACGAGCAGTACTTC. Translating gives CASSALGGRDSYEQYF.

Concerning this clonotype: Possible read error: a much larger clone is one base away. The V and J genes are TRBV7-6 and TRBJ2-3, with D possibly matching TRBD1 (6 bases). Germline V gene data show CDR1 as SGHVS and CDR2 as FNYEAQ. The CDR3 length is 15 residues. The DNA for the CDR3 is TGTGCCAGCGGCTTGGGGCCAGGGGTCGCAGATACGCAGTATTTT. Protein sequence: CASGLGPGVADTQYF.

This clonotype was detected ten times or more. The rearrangement links TRBV10-3 to TRBJ2-1, with TRBD2 as a possible D gene (5 bases). The CDR3 has 17 residues. V was clipped by 2 bases and J by 6 bases, with 20 bases between them. Germline assignment: CDR1 ENHRY and CDR2 SYGVKD. Here the CDR3 reads CAISEPPVRERTNEQFF. In DNA, the CDR3 is TGTGCCATCAGTGAGCCCCCGGTGAGGGAACGAACCAATGAGCAGTTCTTC.

This clonotype was observed at least ten times. The chain uses TRBV19 and TRBJ2-5; the D gene is possibly TRBD2 (6 bases). The ends were cut back, 6 bases at V and 3 bases at J, with 11 bases in the middle. The length of the CDR3 is 13 residues. Looked up from germline, CDR1 is LNHDA and CDR2 is SQIVND (reference sequence). The CDR3 loop reads CASRSLAKETQYF. In DNA form, the CDR3 reads TGTGCCAGTAGGAGCCTAGCGAAAGAGACCCAGTACTTC. Filled out from reference TRBV19 and TRBJ2-5, the complete variable domain reads DGGITQSPKYLFRKEGQNVTLSCEQNLNHDAMYWYRQDPGQGLRLIYYSQIVNDFQKGDIAEGYSVSREKKESFPLTVTSAQKNPTAFYLCASRSLAKETQYFGPGTRLLVL.

This clonotype was seen ten or more times. The genes are TRBV12-3 or TRBV12-4 and TRBJ2-7; no definite D call. V dropped 3 bases and J dropped 3 bases, with 15 bases sitting between them. The CDR3 loop spans 15 amino acids. CDR3 amino acids: CASSFPVESGYEQYF. Written as DNA, the CDR3 is TGTGCCAGCAGTTTTCCCGTGGAGTCTGGCTACGAGCAGTACTTC.

This clonotype was observed at least ten times. The chain couples TRBV12-3 or TRBV12-4 to TRBJ2-2; D remains unclear. V dropped 6 bases and J dropped 1 base, with 9 bases sitting between them. The CDR3 consists of 14 residues. The CDR3 coding sequence is TGTGCCAGCAGCCAGGCCCGGAACACCGGGGAGCTGTTTTTT. Protein sequence: CASSQARNTGELFF.

This clonotype turned up a few times. The rearrangement links TRBV19 to TRBJ1-1; D might be TRBD1 (5 bases). CDR1 LNHDA and CDR2 SQIVND come from the germline V gene (reference sequence). The CDR3 consists of 13 residues. V lost 5 bases and J lost 5, with 12 bases in between. CDR3 protein: CASSPPGATEAFF. DNA for the CDR3: TGTGCCAGTAGTCCCCCCGGGGCAACTGAAGCTTTCTTT.

Ten or more counts support this clonotype. The chain links TRBV20-1 to TRBJ2-1; TRBD2 might be the D (5 bases). Germline V lookup: CDR1 DFQATT, CDR2 SNEGSKA (reference sequence). V lost 5 bases and J lost 10, with 21 bases in between. The CDR3 extends over 14 amino acids. The CDR3: CSARDRNKGWEQFF. In DNA form, the CDR3 reads TGCAGTGCTCGGGATAGGAACAAAGGCTGGGAGCAGTTCTTC.

The sample holds many counts of this clonotype. The J gene is TRBJ1-5, the V gene TRBV10-3; D call uncertain. This CDR3 comprises 16 residues. Germline V gives CDR1 ENHRY, CDR2 SYGVKD. Trimming stripped 3 bases from V and 9 bases from J, with 21 bases between. CDR3: CAISEQPYNVKGPQHF. The CDR3 bases are TGTGCCATCAGTGAACAGCCATATAATGTCAAAGGGCCCCAGCATTTT.

For this clonotype: Since a much larger clone is just one base distant, this may be a read error. The V gene is TRBV3-1, the J gene TRBJ1-2, with D hard to call. V was clipped by 2 bases and J by 10 bases, with 14 bases between them. There are 13 residues in the CDR3. The V gene's germline CDR1 is LGHDT and CDR2 YNNKEL (reference sequence). CDR3 loop: CASSQHTDGLYTF. The CDR3 DNA reads TGTGCCAGCAGCCAACACACGGATGGCCTCTACACCTTC.

This clonotype was seen repeatedly, ten times or more. The chain recombines TRBV6-5 with TRBJ2-7; a possible D gene is TRBD2 (6 bases). With 6 bases removed from V and 2 bases from J, the gap between germline ends came to 14 bases. The germline V gene has CDR1 MNHEY and CDR2 SVGAGI. The CDR3 covers 14 residues. The CDR3 sequence: CASSFSREPYEQYF. CDR3 sequence (DNA): TGTGCCAGCAGCTTTTCCCGGGAGCCCTACGAGCAGTACTTC.

In this sample, this clonotype turned up many times. V and J are TRBV25-1 and TRBJ2-7; TRBD2 matches at 13 bases. Germline CDR1 is MGHDK and CDR2 is SYGVNS. The junction had 4 bases not matched to a gene; V was cut back by 3 bases and J by 2 bases. The length of the CDR3 is 16 residues. The CDR3 DNA is TGTGCCAGCAGTGAGCTGGGACTAGCGGGGACCTACGAGCAGTACTTC. Translation gives CASSELGLAGTYEQYF.

Ten or more counts support this clonotype. The chain joins TRBV7-9 to TRBJ2-1; perhaps TRBD1 as D (6 bases). Germline assignment: CDR1 SEHNR and CDR2 FQNEAQ (reference sequence). The CDR3 has 16 residues. V lost 5 bases, J lost 0 bases, and 14 bases lay in between. CDR3 coding DNA: TGTGCCAGCAGCAACAAGGGACAAGCCTCCTACAATGAGCAGTTCTTC. Translation: CASSNKGQASYNEQFF.

This clonotype came up a few times. The chain carries TRBV6-2 or TRBV6-3 and TRBJ1-1, with TRBD1 matching 10 bases. Unmatched junction bases numbered 2, after V lost 6 bases and J lost 1 base. The CDR3 runs to 14 residues. Germline V gene sequence: CDR1 MNHEY, CDR2 SVGEGT. The DNA for the CDR3 is TGTGCCAGCAGGGGACAGGGGTGGAACACTGAAGCTTTCTTT. Translated, it gives CASRGQGWNTEAFF.

This clonotype appeared many times. The V gene is TRBV7-2, the J gene TRBJ2-7; tentatively, D is TRBD2 (6 bases). The CDR3 spans 15 residues. V was pared by 1 base and J by 0 bases, with 10 bases between. The germline gives CDR1 SGHTA, CDR2 FQGNSA. CDR3 loop: CASSLGAGSSYEQYF. The CDR3 region has the DNA TGTGCCAGCAGCTTAGGCGCCGGGAGCTCCTACGAGCAGTACTTC.

This clonotype was seen at least ten times. This rearrangement joins TRBV20-1 to TRBJ2-2; D is unclear. The germline V gene has CDR1 DFQATT and CDR2 SNEGSKA (reference sequence). This CDR3 comprises 12 residues. V lost 3 bases and J 4 bases, leaving 6 bases between the germline ends. Written as DNA, the CDR3 is TGCAGTGCTAGGGGTATCACCGGGGAGCTGTTTTTT. This translates into CSARGITGELFF.